One sample yielded the 23 T cell receptor beta chains listed below, sequenced in a study of blood T cell repertoires in COVID-19. Here immunoSEQ multiplex PCR was the method, and the copy in TCRdb shows in-frame clones only, minus some. The data show 76,000 or so clones, more than 75% seen once. Input material: peripheral blood. All receptors derive from a human donor in a cohort sampled during active COVID-19.

This clone was counted a few times. The chain couples TRBV2 to TRBJ1-1; D uncertain. Trimming removed 2 bases from V and 0 bases from J, with 7 bases in between. CDR1 is SNHLY, CDR2 FYNNEI, per germline. This CDR3 is 14 amino acids long. CDR3 nucleotide sequence: TGTGCCAGCAGTGAACGCGGGATGAACACTGAAGCTTTCTTT. Protein: CASSERGMNTEAFF.

The chain links TRBV19 to TRBJ2-3; a weak D match, TRBD1 (6 bases). This CDR3 has 15 amino acids. V was cut by 4 bases and J by 5 bases, with 16 bases left in between. Looked up from germline, CDR1 is LNHDA and CDR2 is SQIVND (reference sequence). The CDR3 nucleotides read TGTGCCAGTAGTACCACAGCGAGGGGGATAGATACGCAGTATTTT. Its translation: CASSTTARGIDTQYF.

The rearrangement joins TRBV18 to TRBJ2-7; TRBD1 matches 7 bases. CDR1 is KGHSH, CDR2 LQKENI, per germline. The CDR3 spans 14 residues. The V and J ends lost 4 bases and 5 bases, in that order; junction bases with no gene match: 8. The CDR3 here is CASSQGQYVHEQYF. Written as DNA, the CDR3 is TGTGCCAGCTCACAGGGACAGTATGTTCACGAGCAGTACTTC.

V gene TRBV30 combines with J gene TRBJ2-7; tentative D call: TRBD2 (6 bases). The ends were cut back, 2 bases at V and 2 bases at J, with 19 bases in the middle. The CDR3 contains 16 residues. The germline V gene has CDR1 GTSNPN and CDR2 SVGIG (reference sequence). CDR3 region: CAWSPWAGRETYEQYF. CDR3 DNA sequence: TGTGCCTGGAGTCCATGGGCAGGACGGGAGACCTACGAGCAGTACTTC. The variable domain in full, completed from reference TRBV30 and TRBJ2-7, reads SQTIHQWPATLVQPVGSPLSLECTVEGTSNPNLYWYRQAAGRGLQLLFYSVGIGQISSEVPQNLSASRPQDRQFILSSKKLLLSDSGFYLCAWSPWAGRETYEQYFGPGTRLTVT.

The genes are TRBV4-3 and TRBJ1-1, with TRBD1 matching 7 bases. Per the germline V gene, CDR1 is LGHNA and CDR2 is YSLEER. The CDR3 is 14 amino acids. The trim removed 1 base at V and 2 bases at J, leaving 1 base unmatched. In DNA form, the CDR3 reads TGCGCCAGCAGCCAAGGGGACAGAAACACTGAAGCTTTCTTT. It specifies CASSQGDRNTEAFF.

The chain uses TRBV12-3 or TRBV12-4 and TRBJ1-1, with D maybe TRBD1 (5 bases). Trimming stripped 8 bases from V and 6 bases from J, with 16 bases between. This CDR3 has 13 residues. CDR3 amino acids: CASRTPGGAEAFF. In DNA form, the CDR3 reads TGTGCCAGCCGGACCCCTGGGGGGGCTGAAGCTTTCTTT.

The gene calls are TRBV6-5 and TRBJ2-7, with D tentatively TRBD2 (7 bases). Per the germline V gene, CDR1 is MNHEY and CDR2 is SVGAGI. V was clipped by 6 bases and J by 3 bases, with 12 bases between them. The length of the CDR3 is 13 residues. In DNA form, the CDR3 reads TGTGCCAGCAGACCCGGGGGGCTCTACGAGCAGTACTTC. It is translated as CASRPGGLYEQYF.

The chain recombines TRBV6-6 with TRBJ2-3, with 8 bases fitting TRBD2. Germline trimming cut 11 bases from V and 0 bases from J; bases unmatched to any gene: 37. The CDR3 sequence is 24 residues long. The V gene's germline CDR1 is MNHNY and CDR2 SVGAGI (reference sequence). CDR3 protein: CASSPRRASGRTNRRSSSTDTQYF. The CDR3 DNA is TGTGCCTCCAGTCCCAGGAGGGCTAGCGGGCGGACGAACCGAAGGTCTTCTAGCACAGATACGCAGTATTTT.

This chain links TRBV2 with TRBJ1-5, with D possibly TRBD1 on 6 matching bases. This CDR3 contains 15 residues. Germline V CDR1 and CDR2: SNHLY, FYNNEI. Trimming stripped 8 bases from V and 0 bases from J, with 14 bases between. The CDR3 protein is CASERTGISNQPQHF. Here the CDR3 DNA reads TGTGCCAGCGAAAGAACAGGGATTAGCAATCAGCCCCAGCATTTT.

The genes are TRBV7-2 and TRBJ2-7; weak D call: TRBD2 (7 bases). The V and J ends lost 1 base and 3 bases respectively, with 13 bases between them. CDR3 length equals 15 residues. Germline loops: CDR1 SGHTA, CDR2 FQGNSA. CDR3 protein: CASSLGGGAFYEQYF. CDR3 sequence (DNA): TGTGCCAGCAGCTTAGGTGGGGGGGCTTTCTACGAGCAGTACTTC.

V is TRBV10-3 and J is TRBJ2-5; the D is unclear. V was clipped by 1 base and J by 6 bases, with 12 bases between them. The germline V gene encodes CDR1 ENHRY and CDR2 SYGVKD. The CDR3 spans 14 residues. In DNA, the CDR3 is TGTGCCATCAGTGAGTTGTCAGAGGCTAAGACCCAGTACTTC. Its protein product is CAISELSEAKTQYF.

The rearrangement links TRBV6-5 to TRBJ2-2; D uncertain. V gave up 6 bases and J gave up 5 bases, with 7 bases separating them. Germline-derived CDR1 and CDR2 are MNHEY and SVGAGI. This CDR3 has 12 amino acids. The CDR3 loop is CASRIVTGELFF. DNA for the CDR3: TGTGCCAGCAGGATAGTAACCGGGGAGCTGTTTTTT.

The V call is TRBV6-4, the J call TRBJ2-1; D is possibly TRBD2 (5 bases). V lost 3 bases and J lost 3, with 9 bases in between. This CDR3 spans 14 amino acids. The germline gives CDR1 MRHNA, CDR2 SNTAGT. Here the CDR3 DNA reads TGTGCCAGCAGTGAGAGGGAAAACTACAATGAGCAGTTCTTC. Translation gives CASSERENYNEQFF.

This chain links TRBV29-1 with TRBJ1-1; D perhaps matches TRBD1 (5 bases). V lost 2 bases to trimming and J lost 3 bases, with 13 bases between them. There are 14 residues in the CDR3. Germline V lookup: CDR1 SQVTM, CDR2 ANQGSEA. CDR3 in amino acids: CSVENLAGYTEAFF. CDR3 DNA sequence: TGCAGCGTTGAAAATTTGGCAGGGTACACTGAAGCTTTCTTT.

The chain has TRBV11-1 and TRBJ2-7; 7 bases match TRBD2. In germline, CDR1 is SGHAT, CDR2 FQDESV (reference sequence). The ends lost 4 bases at V and 2 bases at J; junction bases unmatched: 8. CDR3 length: 15 amino acids. The CDR3 here is CASSSQRGPTYEQYF. In nucleotides, the CDR3 is TGTGCCAGCAGCTCTCAGCGGGGCCCCACCTACGAGCAGTACTTC.

The chain is built from TRBV30 and TRBJ1-1, with D possibly TRBD1 on 5 matching bases. The CDR3 consists of 16 residues. V lost 1 base, J lost 3 bases, and 18 bases lay in between. Germline CDR1 and CDR2: GTSNPN and SVGIG (reference sequence). The CDR3 loop is CAWSGGRAGGDTEAFF. CDR3 DNA sequence: TGTGCCTGGAGTGGGGGTCGGGCAGGAGGGGACACTGAAGCTTTCTTT.

The CDR3: CASSPGQTGANVLTF. In DNA form, the CDR3 reads TGCGCCAGCAGTCCGGGACAGACTGGGGCCAACGTCCTGACTTTC. The rearrangement joins TRBV10-2 to TRBJ2-6, with 7 bases that match TRBD1. CDR1 WSHSY and CDR2 SAAADI come from the germline V gene. V lost 5 bases and J lost 2; bases outside the gene matches: 3. The CDR3 has 15 amino acids.

The chain has TRBV6-5 and TRBJ1-1, with D possibly matching TRBD1 (6 bases). Germline V lookup: CDR1 MNHEY, CDR2 SVGAGI. The CDR3 is 14 amino acids. V lost 6 bases and J 1 base, leaving 12 bases between the germline ends. The chain's CDR3 is CASRPGTPNTEAFF. Written as DNA, the CDR3 is TGTGCCAGCAGACCCGGGACACCGAACACTGAAGCTTTCTTT.

The rearrangement links TRBV5-1 to TRBJ2-6; the D gene is possibly TRBD1 (5 bases). This CDR3 spans 16 amino acids. V was pared by 4 bases and J by 0 bases, with 11 bases between. Germline V lookup: CDR1 SGHRS, CDR2 YFSETQ. This CDR3 reads CASSVTDHSGANVLTF. The CDR3 DNA is TGCGCCAGCAGCGTGACAGATCACTCTGGGGCCAACGTCCTGACTTTC.

The J gene is TRBJ2-7, the V gene TRBV6-5; 9 bases map to TRBD1. The CDR3 has 14 residues. The germline CDR1 and CDR2 sequences are MNHEY and SVGAGI. After removal of 5 bases from V and 2 bases from J, the junction contained 4 bases not matched to a gene. The CDR3 bases are TGTGCCAGCAGTCCCGACAGGGGGGCCTACGAGCAGTACTTC. Its translation is CASSPDRGAYEQYF.

This chain links TRBV5-5 with TRBJ1-4; no clear D gene. Trimming removed 0 bases from V and 6 bases from J, with 6 bases in between. The CDR3 is 13 amino acids. Germline V gives CDR1 SGHKS, CDR2 YYEKEE (reference sequence). The chain's CDR3 is CASSLVGHEKLFF. DNA for the CDR3: TGTGCCAGCAGCTTGGTCGGTCATGAAAAACTGTTTTTT.

This sequence joins TRBV7-3 and TRBJ2-3; 9 bases map to TRBD2. CDR3 length: 16 residues. Germline-derived CDR1 and CDR2 are SGHTA and FQGTGA. The ends lost 4 bases at V and 4 bases at J; junction bases unmatched: 9. The CDR3 spells CASSYGLAGYADTQYF. CDR3 DNA sequence: TGTGCCAGCAGCTACGGGCTAGCGGGGTATGCAGATACGCAGTATTTT.

This clone is a singleton in its sample. The chain carries TRBV7-9 and TRBJ1-4; D not certain. Germline CDR1 and CDR2: SEHNR and FQNEAQ (reference sequence). CDR3 size: 15 residues. V was trimmed by 2 bases and J by 4 bases, leaving 11 bases between them. The CDR3 region is CASSLRGVVNEKLFF. The CDR3 DNA reads TGTGCCAGCAGCTTACGGGGAGTAGTTAATGAAAAACTGTTTTTT.